This T cell receptor beta chain appears in the sequencing data of a study of blood T cell repertoires in COVID-19. Study-wide background: Sources were T cells, B-cell-depleted T cells, or PBMCs; the material itself was cDNA or gDNA.

Repertoires were generated with immunoSEQ multiplex PCR, while TCRdb's copy carries only in-frame clones and drops some. The sample holds 100,000 to 150,000 clones, around 87% seen once. V lost 1 base and J lost 3; bases outside the gene matches: 3. The CDR3 extends over 15 amino acids. Germline CDR1 reads SGHKS; CDR2 reads YYEKEE (reference sequence). Sequenced input: peripheral blood. The receptor's source is a man aged 65-85 years with active COVID-19. The chain is built from TRBV5-5 and TRBJ1-1, with 10 positions matching TRBD1. CDR3 region: CASSLSGQGYTEAFF. The CDR3 DNA reads as TGTGCCAGCAGCTTGTCGGGACAGGGGTACACTGAAGCTTTCTTT.